This is a list of T cell receptor beta chains from one sample in a study of shared clonotypes between healthy human individuals. Produced via immunoSEQ multiplex PCR; TCRdb's table is partial and in-frame only. The sample has roughly 2,500,000 clones; 93% are singletons. Sequenced sample: naive CD4+ T cells from PBMCs. These receptors all stem from a man younger than 30 in good health. Some clones in this sample may be carry-over from other donors' samples. Both conserved end residues are part of each CDR3. The order of the fields is J gene, clone size, V gene, D gene, CDR3 protein, CDR3 DNA. D genes are given only for firm matches. Not all rows give a size; the values are once, few, many and, for expanded clones, a class.

TRBJ2-7,once,TRBV19,.,CASSFGNRAVGEQYF,TGTGCCAGTAGTTTCGGAAACCGGGCCGTCGGGGAGCAGTACTTC
TRBJ1-2,.,TRBV25-1,TRBD1,CASRDPGTDYGYTF,TGTGCCAGCAGGGACCCCGGGACAGACTATGGCTACACCTTC
TRBJ2-7,.,TRBV5-1,TRBD1,CASSSGTGNLPMGEQYF,TGCGCCAGCTCCTCCGGGACAGGAAACCTCCCTATGGGGGAGCAGTACTTC
TRBJ1-2,.,TRBV30,.,CAWSLARHNYGYTF,TGTGCCTGGAGTTTGGCCAGGCACAACTATGGCTACACCTTC
TRBJ1-2,.,TRBV5-1,.,CASSLLSTGPEGGYTF,TGCGCCAGCAGCTTGCTTTCGACAGGCCCCGAGGGAGGCTACACCTTC
TRBJ2-3,.,TRBV28,.,CASRSSTDTQYF,TGTGCCAGCAGGAGCAGCACAGATACGCAGTATTTT
TRBJ1-2,.,TRBV6-1,.,CASSFPAMVYGYTF,TGTGCCAGCAGTTTCCCAGCAATGGTCTATGGCTACACCTTC
TRBJ2-1,.,TRBV20-1,.,CSAARWSEQFF,TGCAGTGCTGCACGTTGGAGTGAGCAGTTCTTC
TRBJ2-1,.,TRBV27,.,CASSADRLQHNEQFF,TGTGCCAGCAGTGCCGACAGGTTGCAGCACAATGAGCAGTTCTTC
TRBJ2-1,.,TRBV5-1,TRBD1,CASSSGTGLYNEQFF,TGCGCCAGCAGCTCCGGGACAGGGCTCTACAATGAGCAGTTCTTC
TRBJ1-2,.,TRBV5-1,.,CASSLSQAVYGYTF,TGCGCCAGCAGCTTATCCCAGGCAGTCTATGGCTACACCTTC
TRBJ2-7,.,TRBV25-1,TRBD1,CASSEFRTGTYEQYF,TGTGCCAGCAGTGAATTTAGGACAGGGACCTACGAGCAGTACTTC
TRBJ2-1,.,TRBV7-3,TRBD2,CASSLRSSGKTYEQFF,TGTGCCAGCAGCTTAAGGTCTAGCGGGAAAACCTATGAGCAGTTCTTC
TRBJ2-7,.,TRBV9,TRBD2,CASSHRGAGGAYEQYF,TGTGCCAGCAGCCATAGGGGCGCGGGAGGTGCCTACGAGCAGTACTTC
TRBJ1-4,.,TRBV6-6,.,CASGRVSEKLFF,TGTGCCAGCGGCAGGGTTAGTGAAAAACTGTTTTTT
TRBJ2-5,once,TRBV7-2,TRBD2,CASSLELAGTFQETQYF,TGTGCCAGCAGCTTAGAGCTAGCGGGAACGTTTCAAGAGACCCAGTACTTC
TRBJ2-5,.,TRBV5-1,TRBD2,CASHDAGGGETQYF,TGCGCCAGCCATGATGCGGGGGGAGGAGAGACCCAGTACTTC
TRBJ2-7,.,TRBV5-6,TRBD2,CASSSGLAEYYEQYF,TGTGCCAGCAGCTCCGGACTAGCGGAGTACTACGAGCAGTACTTC
TRBJ2-1,.,TRBV7-2,TRBD1,CASSRQGARPYNEQFF,TGTGCCAGCAGTCGACAGGGGGCAAGGCCCTACAATGAGCAGTTCTTC
TRBJ1-1,.,TRBV27,.,CASSYRTNTEAFF,TGTGCCAGCAGTTACAGGACGAACACTGAAGCTTTCTTT
TRBJ2-7,.,TRBV20-1,TRBD2,CSARPTSGVYF,TGCAGTGCTAGGCCGACTAGCGGAGTGTACTTC
TRBJ1-1,.,TRBV19,.,CASSIYRAEGTEAFF,TGTGCCAGTAGTATTTACAGGGCGGAGGGGACTGAAGCTTTCTTT
TRBJ1-5,.,TRBV9,.,CASSASPWGLNQPQHF,TGTGCCAGCAGCGCATCCCCGTGGGGGCTCAATCAGCCCCAGCATTTT
TRBJ2-3,.,TRBV28,.,CAISAPLPDTQYF,TGTGCCATCTCGGCCCCCCTTCCAGATACGCAGTATTTT
TRBJ2-3,.,TRBV5-1,TRBD1,CASSLGTGEDTQYF,TGCGCCAGCAGCCTGGGGACAGGGGAGGATACGCAGTATTTT
TRBJ2-1,once,TRBV18,.,CASSLSGLGTYNEQFF,TGTGCCAGCTCCTTAAGCGGGTTGGGAACCTACAATGAGCAGTTCTTC
TRBJ2-3,.,TRBV4-1,.,CASSQNLPWGEDTQYF,TGCGCCAGCAGCCAAAACCTACCTTGGGGTGAAGATACGCAGTATTTT
TRBJ2-2,.,TRBV28,TRBD1,CASSQTGANTGELFF,TGTGCCAGCAGCCAAACAGGGGCCAACACCGGGGAGCTGTTTTTT
TRBJ2-5,.,TRBV30,.,CAWKEETQYF,TGTGCCTGGAAGGAAGAGACCCAGTACTTC
TRBJ1-2,.,TRBV28,TRBD1,CASRQGSSNYGYTF,TGTGCCAGCAGACAGGGGAGCTCCAACTATGGCTACACCTTC
TRBJ2-7,.,TRBV6-1,TRBD1,CASSPQGAAYEQYF,TGTGCCAGCAGTCCCCAGGGGGCAGCCTACGAGCAGTACTTC
TRBJ2-3,.,TRBV19,TRBD2,CASNCNPGLAGGPGTDTQYF,TGTGCCAGTAACTGCAACCCGGGACTAGCGGGAGGGCCTGGCACAGATACGCAGTATTTT
TRBJ1-2,.,TRBV6-4,.,CASSTGDRQRSYTF,TGTGCCAGCAGTACCGGGGACCGACAAAGGAGCTACACCTTC
TRBJ1-1,.,TRBV5-1,.,CASSLYQGAKAFF,TGCGCCAGCAGCTTGTATCAAGGGGCGAAAGCTTTCTTT
TRBJ2-3,once,TRBV25-1,TRBD1,CASSDLGQGTDTQYF,TGTGCCAGCAGTGACCTGGGACAGGGCACAGATACGCAGTATTTT
TRBJ2-1,.,TRBV15,.,CATSRGERIYNEQFF,TGTGCCACCAGCAGGGGGGAGCGAATCTACAATGAGCAGTTCTTC
TRBJ2-1,.,TRBV28,.,CATGSEGDEQFF,TGTGCCACGGGCAGCGAGGGCGATGAGCAGTTCTTC
TRBJ1-2,.,TRBV5-6,.,CASSFLRERYGYTF,TGTGCCAGCAGCTTTCTTAGGGAGAGGTATGGCTACACCTTC
TRBJ1-5,.,TRBV2,TRBD1,CASSYTGTGGTHQPQHF,TGTGCCAGCAGTTATACCGGGACAGGGGGAACCCATCAGCCCCAGCATTTT
TRBJ2-1,.,TRBV28,TRBD2,CASTLGGDGYEQFF,TGTGCCAGCACTCTGGGGGGGGATGGATATGAGCAGTTCTTC
TRBJ2-5,.,TRBV29-1,.,CSVRSPSETQYF,TGCAGCGTTAGATCGCCGTCTGAGACCCAGTACTTC
TRBJ1-2,.,TRBV29-1,TRBD1,CSVDPGVGGFDYGYTF,TGCAGCGTCGACCCTGGGGTAGGGGGCTTTGACTATGGCTACACCTTC
TRBJ2-7,once,TRBV6-7,.,CASSRRPRPSHEQYF,TGTGCCAGCAGTAGAAGACCCCGTCCTTCCCACGAGCAGTACTTC
TRBJ2-3,.,TRBV5-4,TRBD1,CASSRQGSTDTQYF,TGTGCCAGCAGCCGACAGGGCAGCACAGATACGCAGTATTTT
TRBJ2-7,.,TRBV30,TRBD2,CALVRGGYEQYF,TGTGCCCTGGTCCGGGGGGGCTACGAGCAGTACTTC
TRBJ2-1,.,TRBV6-5,.,CAVRVAGPYEQFF,TGTGCCGTCAGGGTCGCTGGGCCCTACGAGCAGTTCTTC
TRBJ2-5,once,TRBV2,.,CASTTRETQYF,TGTGCCAGCACGACACGGGAGACCCAGTACTTC
TRBJ1-3,.,TRBV11-3,.,CASSLGRGNTIYF,TGTGCCAGCAGCCTAGGACGGGGAAACACCATATATTTT
TRBJ2-5,.,TRBV29-1,TRBD1,CSARTGKETQYF,TGCAGCGCCCGGACAGGGAAAGAGACCCAGTACTTC
TRBJ1-1,.,TRBV6-5,TRBD1,CASSLPDRGNTEAFF,TGTGCCAGCAGCCTCCCCGACAGGGGGAACACTGAAGCTTTCTTT
TRBJ1-5,.,TRBV6-6,.,CASSRTEYSNQPQHF,TGTGCCAGCAGCAGGACTGAGTATAGCAATCAGCCCCAGCATTTT
TRBJ2-4,.,TRBV4-1,.,CASSQDNQARAKNIQYF,TGCGCCAGCAGCCAAGATAACCAGGCTAGAGCCAAAAACATTCAGTACTTC
TRBJ2-1,once,TRBV28,TRBD2,CASSFTSGVNNEQFF,TGTGCCAGCAGTTTCACTAGCGGGGTGAACAATGAGCAGTTCTTC
TRBJ1-1,.,TRBV28,.,CAIFVQGRSTEAFF,TGTGCCATCTTCGTTCAGGGTCGGAGCACTGAAGCTTTCTTT
TRBJ2-3,once,TRBV4-2,TRBD2,CASSQGGLAGGQTDTQYF,TGTGCCAGCAGCCAAGGAGGACTAGCGGGAGGGCAAACAGATACGCAGTATTTT